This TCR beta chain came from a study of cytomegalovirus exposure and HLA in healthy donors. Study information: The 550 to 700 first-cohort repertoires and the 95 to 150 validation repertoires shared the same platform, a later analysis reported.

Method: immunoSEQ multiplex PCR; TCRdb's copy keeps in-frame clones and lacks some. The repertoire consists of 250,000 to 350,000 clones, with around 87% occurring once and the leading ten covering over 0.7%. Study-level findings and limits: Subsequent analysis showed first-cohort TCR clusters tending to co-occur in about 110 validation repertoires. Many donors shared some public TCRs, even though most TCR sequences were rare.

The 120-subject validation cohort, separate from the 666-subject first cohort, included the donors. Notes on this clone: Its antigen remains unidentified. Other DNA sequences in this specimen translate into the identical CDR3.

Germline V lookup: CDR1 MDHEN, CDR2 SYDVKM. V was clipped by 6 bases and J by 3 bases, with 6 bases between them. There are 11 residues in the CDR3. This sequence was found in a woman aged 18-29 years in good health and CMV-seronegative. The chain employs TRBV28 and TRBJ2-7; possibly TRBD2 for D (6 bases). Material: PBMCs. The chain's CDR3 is CASSGGYEQYF. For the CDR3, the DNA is TGTGCCAGCAGCGGGGGCTACGAGCAGTACTTC.